A selection of T cell receptor beta chains follows, all from one sample in a study of long-term antiretroviral therapy in people with HIV. The repertoire was sequenced with immunoSEQ multiplex PCR; TCRdb's copy has only in-frame clones and lacks some. The table has tens of thousands of clones, around nine tenths seen once. Sample: unsorted PBMCs, taken 0.6 years after starting antiretroviral therapy. All receptors derive from a man in his fifties or sixties with HIV. Both conserved end residues are part of each CDR3. The D gene is left open where the match is weak. The size of a clone is reported for some rows only, either as once, few or many, or as a class for expanded clones.

d_call: TRBD1; j_call: TRBJ1-4; v_call: TRBV30; clone_size: medium-sized; cdr3_length: 14; cdr3_nt: TGTGCCTGGGCCCCGCCGGGACAGGGCCAAAAACTGTTTTTT; cdr3_aa: CAWAPPGQGQKLFF
d_call: -; j_call: TRBJ2-1; v_call: TRBV13; clone_size: -; cdr3_length: 16; cdr3_nt: TGTGCCAGCAGCATCCGCTCGTCAAGCTCCTACAATGAGCAGTTCTTC; cdr3_aa: CASSIRSSSSYNEQFF
d_call: -; j_call: TRBJ2-3; v_call: TRBV7-9; clone_size: -; cdr3_length: 13; cdr3_nt: TGTGCCAGCAGCTTAGGGTTGAAGGATACGCAGTATTTT; cdr3_aa: CASSLGLKDTQYF
d_call: TRBD1; j_call: TRBJ2-1; v_call: TRBV18; clone_size: -; cdr3_length: 14; cdr3_nt: TGTGCCAGCTCACCAGGTGCCAGGGGGCATGAGCAGTTCTTC; cdr3_aa: CASSPGARGHEQFF
d_call: -; j_call: TRBJ2-2; v_call: TRBV6-5; clone_size: -; cdr3_length: 14; cdr3_nt: TGTGCCAGCAGTTGGACAGTGAACACCGGGGAGCTGTTTTTT; cdr3_aa: CASSWTVNTGELFF
d_call: -; j_call: TRBJ1-2; v_call: TRBV27; clone_size: -; cdr3_length: 13; cdr3_nt: TGTGCCAGCAGTGCTTCGGGGGTCTATGGCTACACCTTC; cdr3_aa: CASSASGVYGYTF
d_call: -; j_call: TRBJ1-1; v_call: TRBV18; clone_size: few; cdr3_length: 14; cdr3_nt: TGTGCCAGCTCACCACTGATCGGTGACACTGAAGCTTTCTTT; cdr3_aa: CASSPLIGDTEAFF
d_call: -; j_call: TRBJ2-5; v_call: TRBV4-1; clone_size: -; cdr3_length: 16; cdr3_nt: TGCGCCAGCAGCCAAGGGCCTATAGGGTACCAAGAGACCCAGTACTTC; cdr3_aa: CASSQGPIGYQETQYF
d_call: TRBD2; j_call: TRBJ2-3; v_call: TRBV10-2; clone_size: once; cdr3_length: 15; cdr3_nt: TGCGCCAGCAATCCCGGCGGGGGGAGTACAGATACGCAGTATTTT; cdr3_aa: CASNPGGGSTDTQYF
d_call: TRBD2; j_call: TRBJ2-2; v_call: TRBV9; clone_size: -; cdr3_length: 14; cdr3_nt: TGTGCCAGCAGAAGCGGGGGGGACACCGGGGAGCTGTTTTTT; cdr3_aa: CASRSGGDTGELFF
d_call: TRBD1; j_call: TRBJ1-2; v_call: TRBV18; clone_size: -; cdr3_length: 15; cdr3_nt: TGTGCCAGCTCACGCCCGGGACAGGGGGAATCTGGCTACACCTTC; cdr3_aa: CASSRPGQGESGYTF
d_call: TRBD1; j_call: TRBJ1-3; v_call: TRBV28; clone_size: -; cdr3_length: 17; cdr3_nt: TGTGCCAGCAGTTTGCCCGACAGGGGAAGGTCTGGAAACACCATATATTTT; cdr3_aa: CASSLPDRGRSGNTIYF
d_call: -; j_call: TRBJ2-3; v_call: TRBV18; clone_size: -; cdr3_length: 12; cdr3_nt: TGTGCCAGCTCACCTAGATCCGATACGCAGTATTTT; cdr3_aa: CASSPRSDTQYF
d_call: -; j_call: TRBJ2-3; v_call: TRBV5-4; clone_size: -; cdr3_length: 16; cdr3_nt: TGTGCCAGCAGCTCACTCGGTCGGGGCCCGACAGATACGCAGTATTTT; cdr3_aa: CASSSLGRGPTDTQYF
d_call: TRBD2; j_call: TRBJ2-7; v_call: TRBV7-3; clone_size: -; cdr3_length: 16; cdr3_nt: TGTGCCAGCAGCACCTCTCTAGCGGGAGACCGGCACGAGCAGTACTTC; cdr3_aa: CASSTSLAGDRHEQYF
d_call: -; j_call: TRBJ1-3; v_call: TRBV10-3; clone_size: -; cdr3_length: 15; cdr3_nt: TGTGCCATCAGTGACCCTACAGGGACTGGAAACACCATATATTTT; cdr3_aa: CAISDPTGTGNTIYF
d_call: -; j_call: TRBJ1-2; v_call: TRBV5-5; clone_size: few; cdr3_length: 15; cdr3_nt: TGTGCCAGCAGCCCAACCACCTCGGACAGCACGGGCTACACCTTC; cdr3_aa: CASSPTTSDSTGYTF
d_call: TRBD2; j_call: TRBJ2-5; v_call: TRBV28; clone_size: once; cdr3_length: 13; cdr3_nt: TGTGCCAGCAGACATGCGGGGGAAGAGACCCAGTACTTC; cdr3_aa: CASRHAGEETQYF
d_call: TRBD2; j_call: TRBJ2-1; v_call: TRBV7-9; clone_size: -; cdr3_length: 15; cdr3_nt: TGTGCCAGCACACCGGGACTAGCGATACCCAATGAGCAGTTCTTC; cdr3_aa: CASTPGLAIPNEQFF
d_call: -; j_call: TRBJ1-1; v_call: TRBV5-1; clone_size: -; cdr3_length: 11; cdr3_nt: TGCGCCAGCAGCTTGGCCGACAGGACTTTCTTT; cdr3_aa: CASSLADRTFF
d_call: TRBD1; j_call: TRBJ2-2; v_call: TRBV6-6; clone_size: -; cdr3_length: 16; cdr3_nt: TGTGCCAGCAGTTGGACCGGGACAGGGGTGGGCGGGGAGCTGTTTTTT; cdr3_aa: CASSWTGTGVGGELFF
d_call: -; j_call: TRBJ2-7; v_call: TRBV28; clone_size: -; cdr3_length: 17; cdr3_nt: TGTGCCAGCAGTTTACCCACCTGGCGTCGAAGCTCCTACGAGCAGTACTTC; cdr3_aa: CASSLPTWRRSSYEQYF
d_call: -; j_call: TRBJ1-1; v_call: TRBV6-4; clone_size: -; cdr3_length: 13; cdr3_nt: TGTGCCAGCAGTGACCAGGGTAACACTGAAGCTTTCTTT; cdr3_aa: CASSDQGNTEAFF
d_call: -; j_call: TRBJ1-5; v_call: TRBV4-1; clone_size: few; cdr3_length: 15; cdr3_nt: TGCGCCAGCAGCCAAGACGGGGGGGCTGTTCAGCCCCAGCATTTT; cdr3_aa: CASSQDGGAVQPQHF
d_call: TRBD2; j_call: TRBJ2-1; v_call: TRBV19; clone_size: -; cdr3_length: 19; cdr3_nt: TGTGCCAGTAGTAACCCGGGACAGAGGGGACTAGCGGCATACAATGAGCAGTTCTTC; cdr3_aa: CASSNPGQRGLAAYNEQFF
d_call: TRBD2; j_call: TRBJ2-5; v_call: TRBV5-4; clone_size: -; cdr3_length: 15; cdr3_nt: TGTGCCAGCAGCTTGGGCCGACTAGCGTCGGAGACCCAGTACTTC; cdr3_aa: CASSLGRLASETQYF
d_call: TRBD1; j_call: TRBJ1-5; v_call: TRBV18; clone_size: -; cdr3_length: 18; cdr3_nt: TGTGCCAGCTCACCCCGACCCCGACAGGGCCCCTCTCACCAGCCCCAGCATTTT; cdr3_aa: CASSPRPRQGPSHQPQHF
d_call: -; j_call: TRBJ2-7; v_call: TRBV5-1; clone_size: -; cdr3_length: 16; cdr3_nt: TGCGCCAGCAGCTTGAATGAGCTACCGCTCTCCTACGAGCAGTACTTC; cdr3_aa: CASSLNELPLSYEQYF
d_call: -; j_call: TRBJ1-2; v_call: TRBV12-2; clone_size: -; cdr3_length: 11; cdr3_nt: TGTGCAAGTCGCTTAAACGAAGGCTACACCTTC; cdr3_aa: CASRLNEGYTF
d_call: -; j_call: TRBJ1-5; v_call: TRBV27; clone_size: -; cdr3_length: 13; cdr3_nt: TGTGCCAGCAGTCCACAGTACAATCAGCCCCAGCATTTT; cdr3_aa: CASSPQYNQPQHF
d_call: TRBD1; j_call: TRBJ1-1; v_call: TRBV10-1; clone_size: -; cdr3_length: 14; cdr3_nt: TGCGCCAGCAGGGCGGACAGGGCGGTTACTGAAGCTTTCTTT; cdr3_aa: CASRADRAVTEAFF
d_call: -; j_call: TRBJ1-2; v_call: TRBV5-6; clone_size: -; cdr3_length: 14; cdr3_nt: TGTGCCAGTATTCCTAGGGGGTATGGATATGGCTACACCTTC; cdr3_aa: CASIPRGYGYGYTF